Shown below are 30 T cell receptor beta chains from a single sample sequenced in a study of Ad26.COV2.S vaccination and SARS-CoV-2 variants. Treatment specified: around 19 received Ad26.COV2.S at low or high dose, single or two shots; about 5 received placebo; per-sample allocation not given. The samples date from day 63 after the first vaccine or placebo injection. This table comes from immunoSEQ multiplex PCR, and its TCRdb copy is limited to in-frame clones, with some not included. The sample lists 300,000 to 400,000 clones; just over 85% were seen once. The sample consisted of peripheral blood, taken in a trial of Ad26.COV2.S vaccine versus placebo. The receptors stem from a person between 18 and 60 years old who received the Ad26.COV2.S COVID-19 vaccine or a placebo.

The chain employs TRBV4-2 and TRBJ2-7; 8 nucleotides align to TRBD1. Germline V gene lookup returns CDR1 LGHNA and CDR2 YNFKEQ. With V trimmed by 1 base and J by 3 bases, 8 bases remained unmatched. The CDR3 sequence is 16 residues long. CDR3 sequence: CASSQGAGGSNYEQYF. In DNA, the CDR3 is TGTGCCAGCAGCCAAGGCGCAGGGGGCAGTAACTACGAGCAGTACTTC.

The table lists this clone with a count of one. The rearrangement links TRBV18 to TRBJ1-1, with D hard to call. Trimming took 5 bases from V and 3 from J, leaving 13 bases between them. Germline V gene sequence: CDR1 KGHSH, CDR2 LQKENI. This CDR3 has 14 residues. CDR3 DNA sequence: TGTGCCAGCTCAACGGTACCGTATGACACTGAAGCTTTCTTT. Its protein product is CASSTVPYDTEAFF.

The rearrangement uses TRBV5-1 and TRBJ1-1; D unresolved. The ends were cut back, 3 bases at V and 5 bases at J, with 8 bases in the middle. Germline CDR1 and CDR2: SGHRS and YFSETQ. The CDR3 extends over 12 amino acids. CDR3 sequence reads: CASSSDGTEAFF. The CDR3 DNA is TGCGCCAGCAGCTCGGATGGGACTGAAGCTTTCTTT.

J is TRBJ1-5 and V is TRBV5-8; TRBD1 matches 7 bases. The CDR3 contains 16 residues. V lost 4 bases, J lost 4 bases, and 11 bases stayed unmatched. Germline V gene lookup returns CDR1 SGHTS and CDR2 YDEGEE. The CDR3 region is CASSASGGLFNQPQHF. The DNA for the CDR3 is TGTGCCAGCAGCGCCTCAGGGGGGCTCTTTAATCAGCCCCAGCATTTT. The whole variable domain, filled in from reference TRBV5-8 and TRBJ1-5, reads EAGVTQSPTHLIKTRGQQATLRCSPISGHTSVYWYQQALGLGLQFLLWYDEGEERNRGNFPPRFSGRQFPNYSSELNVNALELEDSALYLCASSASGGLFNQPQHFGDGTRLSIL.

In this sample, this clone turned up once. The V call is TRBV6-5, the J call TRBJ2-5; TRBD1 aligns across 7 bases. CDR1 MNHEY and CDR2 SVGAGI come from the germline V gene. Germline trimming cut 3 bases from V and 4 bases from J; bases unmatched to any gene: 11. There are 16 residues in the CDR3. The CDR3 bases are TGTGCCAGCAGTTATTCCAGAAACAGGGGCGGAGAGACCCAGTACTTC. This codes for CASSYSRNRGGETQYF.

The rearrangement links TRBV5-1 to TRBJ2-7; D is ambiguous. The CDR3 spans 12 residues. V lost 0 bases, J lost 3 bases, and 4 bases lay in between. The germline gives CDR1 SGHRS, CDR2 YFSETQ. The CDR3 protein is CASSLDYYEQYF. The DNA of the CDR3 is TGCGCCAGCAGCTTGGATTACTACGAGCAGTACTTC. Full variable domain (remainder filled in from reference TRBV5-1 and TRBJ2-7): KAGVTQTPRYLIKTRGQQVTLSCSPISGHRSVSWYQQTPGQGLQFLFEYFSETQRNKGNFPGRFSGRQFSNSRSEMNVSTLELGDSALYLCASSLDYYEQYFGPGTRLTVT.

About this clone itself: The same CDR3 also results from other DNA sequences found in this sample. This chain connects TRBV30 to TRBJ2-7; D call uncertain. Germline V gene sequence: CDR1 GTSNPN, CDR2 SVGIG (reference sequence). The V gene lost 1 base and the J gene lost 3 bases, with 7 bases spanning the gap. This CDR3 has 12 amino acids. The DNA of the CDR3 is TGTGCCTGGAGTGATAGGGACTACGAGCAGTACTTC. Encoded protein: CAWSDRDYEQYF. The whole variable domain, filled in from reference TRBV30 and TRBJ2-7, reads SQTIHQWPATLVQPVGSPLSLECTVEGTSNPNLYWYRQAAGRGLQLLFYSVGIGQISSEVPQNLSASRPQDRQFILSSKKLLLSDSGFYLCAWSDRDYEQYFGPGTRLTVT.

This chain joins TRBV6-6 and TRBJ2-1, with 13 bases that match TRBD2. This CDR3 is built from 17 residues. J gave up 8 bases and V 5 bases, and 12 bases lay outside the gene matches. Germline assignment: CDR1 MNHNY and CDR2 SVGAGI (reference sequence). The CDR3: CASSQSLAGGPFDEQFF. The CDR3 nucleotides read TGTGCCAGCAGTCAATCACTAGCGGGGGGGCCATTTGATGAGCAGTTCTTC.

This clone showed up just a few times. The chain links TRBV6-2 or TRBV6-3 to TRBJ1-2, with TRBD1 identical over 8 bases. This CDR3 region has 13 residues. CDR1 MNHEY and CDR2 SVGEGT come from the germline V gene. V shed 4 bases and J 6 bases; nucleotides not matched to a gene: 4. The CDR3: CASSFDRGDGYTF. CDR3 nucleotide sequence: TGTGCCAGCAGTTTCGACAGGGGTGATGGCTACACCTTC.

This rearrangement joins TRBV13 to TRBJ1-2; the D gene is possibly TRBD1 (5 bases). The CDR3 sequence is 13 residues long. Germline V gene lookup returns CDR1 PRHDT and CDR2 FYEKMQ (reference sequence). Trimming left V 3 bases short and J 8 bases short, with 13 bases between. This chain's CDR3 is CASSLGPLLGYTF. CDR3 DNA sequence: TGTGCCAGCAGCTTGGGACCGTTGTTAGGCTACACCTTC. Combining the CDR3 with reference TRBV13 and TRBJ1-2 gives the whole variable domain AAGVIQSPRHLIKEKRETATLKCYPIPRHDTVYWYQQGPGQDPQFLISFYEKMQSDKGSIPDRFSAQQFSDYHSELNMSSLELGDSALYFCASSLGPLLGYTFGSGTRLTVV.

Only one count was recorded for this clone. The V gene is TRBV6-4, the J gene TRBJ1-1; TRBD1 matches at 8 bases. Germline values: CDR1 MRHNA, CDR2 SNTAGT. With V trimmed by 6 bases and J by 3 bases, 6 bases remained unmatched. The CDR3 spans 14 residues. The DNA for the CDR3 is TGTGCCAGCAGCCAGACAGGGGCGGACACTGAAGCTTTCTTT. Residues: CASSQTGADTEAFF.

The rearrangement uses TRBV19 and TRBJ2-2, with TRBD1 as a possible D gene (5 bases). V shed 6 bases and J shed 2 bases, with 10 bases lying between them. Looked up from germline, CDR1 is LNHDA and CDR2 is SQIVND (reference sequence). The CDR3 consists of 14 residues. CDR3 sequence: CASRSGKNTGELFF. The DNA for the CDR3 is TGTGCCAGTAGATCAGGGAAAAACACCGGGGAGCTGTTTTTT.

J is TRBJ2-3 and V is TRBV5-1, with 8 bases that match TRBD2. Germline CDR1 SGHRS, CDR2 YFSETQ. Trimming at V came to 4 bases and at J to 7 bases, leaving 5 bases not matched to a gene. The CDR3 is 13 residues long. The CDR3 sequence is CASSIGGAHTQYF. The DNA for the CDR3 is TGCGCCAGCAGCATCGGGGGGGCGCATACGCAGTATTTT.

This chain joins TRBV3-1 (or the pseudogene TRBV3-2) and TRBJ2-5, with 11 positions matching TRBD1. The V gene's germline CDR1 is LGHDT and CDR2 YNNKEL (reference sequence). CDR3 length: 15 amino acids. With 8 bases clipped from V and 4 bases from J, the junction kept 9 bases outside the gene matches. Written as DNA, the CDR3 is TGTGCCAGCCGGACAGGGGGCGCGAGTCGAGAGACCCAGTACTTC. It codes for CASRTGGASRETQYF.

The DNA of the CDR3 is TGCGCCAGCAGCCCGGTTGGGGGGAGCTCCTACAATGAGCAGTTCTTC. Translation: CASSPVGGSSYNEQFF. The chain is built from TRBV5-1 and TRBJ2-1, with D perhaps matching TRBD2 (6 bases). Germline lookup yields CDR1 SGHRS and CDR2 YFSETQ. V lost 4 bases and J lost 0, with 14 bases in between. The CDR3 has 16 residues.

The chain has TRBV5-1 and TRBJ2-6; TRBD1 agrees at 7 bases. The CDR3 is 17 amino acids. The germline V gene encodes CDR1 SGHRS and CDR2 YFSETQ. V was clipped by 0 bases and J by 2 bases; unmatched bases: 5. CDR3 in DNA: TGCGCCAGCAGCTTGGGACAGGGCATAGCTGGGGCCAACGTCCTGACTTTC. It encodes CASSLGQGIAGANVLTF.

V usage is TRBV29-1 and J usage is TRBJ1-1; no firm D call. Trimming took 7 bases from V and 9 from J, leaving 9 bases between them. This CDR3 region has 9 residues. Germline CDR1 is SQVTM and CDR2 is ANQGSEA. The CDR3 loop is CSAGSQAFF. The CDR3 nucleotides read TGCAGCGCAGGATCTCAAGCTTTCTTT.

This clone was seen only once. The chain combines TRBV7-3 with TRBJ2-2; D is perhaps TRBD1 (6 bases). The CDR3 is 14 amino acids. Germline loops: CDR1 SGHTA, CDR2 FQGTGA. V was shortened by 6 bases and J by 1 base, with 9 bases between the two germline ends. CDR3 nucleotide sequence: TGTGCCAGCAGATCGGACAGGAACACCGGGGAGCTGTTTTTT. This encodes CASRSDRNTGELFF.

There are a few counts of this clone. The chain couples TRBV6-6 to TRBJ2-1; either TRBD1 or TRBD2 may fit D (6 bases each). V was cut by 11 bases and J by 7 bases, with 18 bases left in between. The CDR3 is 13 residues long. Germline assignment: CDR1 MNHNY and CDR2 SVGAGI (reference sequence). The CDR3 region is CAVKGGSGNEQFF. In DNA, the CDR3 is TGTGCCGTCAAAGGGGGGTCAGGGAATGAGCAGTTCTTC.

The chain is built from TRBV11-2 and TRBJ1-2; D perhaps matches TRBD1 (5 bases). V was cut by 7 bases and J by 7 bases, with 13 bases left in between. Germline loops: CDR1 SGHAT, CDR2 FQNNGV. The CDR3 totals 12 residues. CDR3 residues: CASTLGVSGYTF. The DNA for the CDR3 is TGTGCCAGCACCCTGGGGGTATCTGGCTACACCTTC.

This clone was observed once. V usage is TRBV3-1 (or the pseudogene TRBV3-2) and J usage is TRBJ1-1; TRBD1 matches at 7 bases. CDR3 length: 13 residues. V gave up 4 bases and J gave up 5 bases; unmatched junction bases: 4. Germline V gene lookup returns CDR1 LGHDT and CDR2 YNNKEL (reference sequence). The CDR3 spells CASSRQGGTEAFF. The CDR3, as DNA: TGTGCCAGCAGCCGACAGGGAGGGACTGAAGCTTTCTTT.

This chain links TRBV14 with TRBJ2-1; 11 nucleotides match TRBD2. In germline, CDR1 is SGHDN, CDR2 FVKESK. The CDR3 spans 15 residues. J lost 6 bases, V lost 3 bases, and 4 bases had no gene match. CDR3 DNA sequence: TGTGCCAGCAGCCACTTACTAGCGGGGGTCAATGAGCAGTTCTTC. Amino acid sequence: CASSHLLAGVNEQFF.

The chain combines TRBV9 with TRBJ2-1; TRBD1 matches at 9 bases. V lost 1 base to trimming and J lost 5 bases; unmatched junction nucleotides: 4. CDR1 and CDR2 (germline): SGDLS, YYNGEE. The CDR3 covers 15 residues. The CDR3 DNA sequence: TGTGCCAGCAGCGTACGCGGGACAGGGAACAATGAGCAGTTCTTC. This encodes CASSVRGTGNNEQFF.

This chain uses TRBV9 with TRBJ2-1; 7 bases are shared with TRBD2. This CDR3 contains 15 residues. In germline, CDR1 is SGDLS, CDR2 YYNGEE. J lost 3 bases, V lost 0 bases, and 3 bases had no gene match. In DNA, the CDR3 is TGTGCCAGCAGCGTAGAGGGACTATTCTACAATGAGCAGTTCTTC. It encodes CASSVEGLFYNEQFF. Drawing the rest from reference TRBV9 and TRBJ2-1, the complete variable domain is DSGVTQTPKHLITATGQRVTLRCSPRSGDLSVYWYQQSLDQGLQFLIQYYNGEERAKGNILERFSAQQFPDLHSELNLSSLELGDSALYFCASSVEGLFYNEQFFGPGTRLTVL.

The chain couples TRBV25-1 to TRBJ2-5; D is unclear. This CDR3 has 14 residues. Trimming left V 3 bases short and J 4 bases short, with 12 bases between. Germline V gene data show CDR1 as MGHDK and CDR2 as SYGVNS. Written as DNA, the CDR3 is TGTGCCAGCAGTGAGGGTGAACGTCGAGAGACCCAGTACTTC. Its translation is CASSEGERRETQYF.

The chain is built from TRBV2 and TRBJ1-5; weak D call: TRBD1 (5 bases). Germline V CDR1 and CDR2: SNHLY, FYNNEI. The V gene lost 5 bases and the J gene lost 2 bases, with 13 bases spanning the gap. The CDR3 runs to 15 residues. The CDR3 sequence is CASSPIGGGNQPQHF. Written as DNA, the CDR3 is TGTGCCAGCAGTCCTATTGGAGGGGGCAATCAGCCCCAGCATTTT.

The chain joins TRBV5-1 to TRBJ2-5; D remains unclear. V lost 0 bases to trimming and J lost 1 base, with 7 bases between them. There are 14 residues in the CDR3. Germline V gene lookup returns CDR1 SGHRS and CDR2 YFSETQ. CDR3 in amino acids: CASSLARAQETQYF. The CDR3 DNA reads as TGCGCCAGCAGCTTGGCAAGGGCCCAAGAGACCCAGTACTTC.

The V gene is TRBV4-3, the J gene TRBJ1-5; maybe TRBD1 (5 bases). This CDR3 has 14 amino acids. In germline, CDR1 is LGHNA, CDR2 YSLEER. Deletions cut 1 base from V and 4 bases from J, with 8 bases between. The CDR3: CASSQGGVNQPQHF. The CDR3 region has the DNA TGCGCCAGCAGCCAAGGGGGGGTTAATCAGCCCCAGCATTTT.

The chain combines TRBV4-3 with TRBJ2-5; D unclear. Trimming pared 0 bases from V and 4 bases from J, leaving 9 bases between. Germline lookup yields CDR1 LGHNA and CDR2 YSLEER. The CDR3 has 14 amino acids. The CDR3 DNA follows: TGCGCCAGCAGCCAAGATGAGATAGGAGAGACCCAGTACTTC. Protein product: CASSQDEIGETQYF.

This clone was detected only once. V and J are TRBV10-3 and TRBJ1-1, with no clear D. Germline CDR1 is ENHRY and CDR2 is SYGVKD. CDR3 length equals 13 residues. Trimming left V 0 bases short and J 6 bases short, with 8 bases between. The CDR3 here is CAISESIAAEAFF. The CDR3 DNA reads TGTGCCATCAGTGAGTCGATAGCAGCTGAAGCTTTCTTT.